This T cell receptor beta chain is drawn from a study of shared clonotypes between healthy human individuals (dated by TCRdb to 2020 to 2022). For the wider study: A couple of women and three men aged 18 to 49 years were included in the cohort. Blood TCR repertoires of about 5 healthy adults were deeply sequenced to estimate repertoire size and the extent of clonotype sharing between individuals. For each donor, CD4 naive and CD4 memory were each run on three plates, CD8 naive on two plates, and CD8 memory on one plate. Per donor, leukapheresis produced somewhere between about 0.9 and 9.5 billion PBMCs. To increase sequencing depth and limit assay-specific biases, TCR repertoire library preparation and sequencing were carried out by different laboratories using diverse techniques. Points the paper makes about the study in general: Pairwise subsampling led to the expectation that sequencing depth would affect the degree of clonotype sharing among donors. Even with the large sequencing depth, rarefaction of the sorted-subset datasets indicated that sequencing was incomplete. Estimated clonotype richness was generally larger for naive than for memory subsets. Across a few donors, 4.5% to 6.5% of naive CD4, roughly 3.8% of naive CD8, around 2.5% of memory CD4, and roughly 0.41% of memory CD8 clonotypes were shared. The small number of donors limited the genetic and exposure-history diversity represented. Sampling was restricted to blood, and TCR repertoires in tissues likely differ from the TCR repertoires found in blood. Compared with non-shared clonotypes, the clonotypes found in all four sorted-subset donors had higher generation probabilities.

As concerns this clone: What antigen it recognizes has not been identified. No much larger clone is present one base from it, and per-base qualities are unavailable.

TCR CDR3 regions were amplified from genomic DNA by multiplex PCR using the deep immunoSEQ assay. Extracted genomic DNA from each cell subset was distributed evenly across all wells of several immunoSEQ 96-well plates, and each plate was treated as a replicate. For sorted subsets, each replicate PCR was loaded with around 220 ng genomic DNA, equivalent to 25,000 to 35,000 T cell genomes. The purified libraries were quantified using a Qubit 3.0 fluorometer, sized with a Bioanalyzer 2100, and then quantified again using the KAPA Library Quantification kit. Every immunoSEQ 96-well plate was sequenced on a separate single-read 150-cycle Illumina NextSeq 550 flow cell. The published analysis was carried out like this. Because the immunoSEQ output held only junctional sequences and lacked quality scores, the filtering could not match the filtering applied to full-length reads. To assign V/J genes and CDR3, sequences were annotated using PyIR, a Python wrapper for IgBLAST v1.9, with IMGT germline references. Reads with weak V/J assignments (E-value above 1e-6), missing CDR3, stop codons, out-of-frame junctions, or ambiguous translated residues were removed. V3J clonotypes were defined as sequences sharing an identical inferred V gene, J gene, and CDR3 amino acid sequence. To compute the percentage overlap between repertoires, the number of shared unique clonotypes was divided by the size of the smaller repertoire. Richness of each repertoire was evaluated using RTK rarefaction, the Chao1 estimator, and Recon v2.1 estimates of unobserved clonotypes. Generation probabilities were computed with OLGA for all TCRbeta clonotypes obtained by the gDNA method from four donors. Sourced from immuneACCESS, this table was stored by TCRdb with only in-frame sequences that have V and J called. A share of the clones is absent; for the studies checked, an unresolved V gene accounts for under half, and the remainder has no known explanation. The V and J calls and clone size were taken over from that table, and D and trimming were inferred from the DNA. The sample table contains approximately 2,000,000 clones; only one count was recorded for around 90% of them. The top ten hold more than 0.35% of the sample.

Healthy HIV-negative adults with no recently reported acute infections or vaccinations were included as donors. Every donor was a Caucasian adult living in Nashville, Tennessee, USA. CD4+ T cells were enriched by magnetic negative selection; naive cells were then positively selected on CD45RA, and the negative fraction formed the memory subset. Blood was obtained by leukapheresis, after which PBMCs were separated by Ficoll-Histopaque density gradient centrifugation and cryopreserved in liquid nitrogen vapor phase. Purity and quantity of every magnetically sorted T cell population were checked by analytical flow cytometry. From each sorted fraction, genomic DNA was isolated and quantified by UV absorbance on a Nanodrop 2000c. Sequences SEHNR (CDR1) and FQNEAQ (CDR2) are obtained from the germline V gene (reference sequence). The CDR3 covers 16 residues, taking in both the cysteine and the phenylalanine. Only the CDR3 part of the read is kept: 48 bases, read in frame from the first base. V lost 4 bases and J lost 3 bases; the stretch between them is 18 bases long.

Sequenced sample: naive CD4+ T cells from PBMCs. The sample's cell subset or site label, in plain terms: CD45RA+ positively selected. The sequence links TRBV7-9 to TRBJ2-5; a tentative D call is TRBD2 (6 bases match). The receptor was isolated from a man younger than 30 in good health. Some clones in this sample may be carry-over from other donors' samples. This receptor carries the CDR3 CASSYFRASAKETQYF. The DNA is TGTGCCAGCAGCTATTTTAGAGCTAGCGCGAAAGAGACCCAGTACTTC.